This TCR beta chain is from a study of cytomegalovirus exposure and HLA in healthy donors. General study results and limits: Analysis performed later showed TCR beta chains linked to HLA being more clonally expanded than equally common others. According to an earlier analysis, most TCR beta V segments yielded productive rearrangements about 90% or about 30% of the time. In presence/absence analyses, roughly uniform sequencing depth across donors was assumed.

The CDR3 contains 11 residues. V was shortened by 0 bases and J by 11 bases, with 7 bases between the two germline ends. Per germline, CDR1 LNHDA and CDR2 SQIVND (reference sequence). Turning to this clone: Antigen unknown.

Primers for the PCR totalled 60 Vbeta and 13 Jbeta. Here immunoSEQ multiplex PCR was the method, and the copy in TCRdb shows in-frame clones only, minus some. The sample records about 100,000 clones, around 85% being singletons. Sequencing was carried out using PBMCs. The chain combines TRBV19 with TRBJ1-1; the D is unclear. The receptor comes from a man aged 30 to 39 in good health and CMV-seronegative. This chain's CDR3 is CASSIDARAFF. The CDR3 DNA sequence: TGTGCCAGTAGTATAGATGCGCGTGCTTTCTTT.